This T cell receptor (beta chain) was retrieved from a study of T cell responses to AZD1222 COVID-19 vaccine. General study points: At baseline, seropositivity was found in only 5 to 7 AZD1222 recipients. Spike regions recognized by vaccine-associated CD4 TCRs spanned the protein, led by 160-218 and 743-854.

V lost 0 bases and J lost 5, with 11 bases in between. The germline V gene has CDR1 MNHEY and CDR2 SMNVEV (reference sequence). The CDR3 has 15 residues. Only in-frame clones appear in the TCRdb table, and some are missing; sequencing was by immunoSEQ multiplex PCR. The repertoire holds 100,000 to 120,000 clones, about 80% seen once, with 5% in the top ten. To note about this clone: What it binds is not known.

The chain joins TRBV27 to TRBJ1-5; D might be TRBD1 (5 bases). The receptor's source is an adult in good health. This specimen consisted of peripheral blood, obtained on day 0 of AZD1222 vaccination. CDR3 sequence (DNA): TGTGCCAGCAGTTTATCGGGGCAGCCCTATCAGCCCCAGCATTTT. Its translation is CASSLSGQPYQPQHF.